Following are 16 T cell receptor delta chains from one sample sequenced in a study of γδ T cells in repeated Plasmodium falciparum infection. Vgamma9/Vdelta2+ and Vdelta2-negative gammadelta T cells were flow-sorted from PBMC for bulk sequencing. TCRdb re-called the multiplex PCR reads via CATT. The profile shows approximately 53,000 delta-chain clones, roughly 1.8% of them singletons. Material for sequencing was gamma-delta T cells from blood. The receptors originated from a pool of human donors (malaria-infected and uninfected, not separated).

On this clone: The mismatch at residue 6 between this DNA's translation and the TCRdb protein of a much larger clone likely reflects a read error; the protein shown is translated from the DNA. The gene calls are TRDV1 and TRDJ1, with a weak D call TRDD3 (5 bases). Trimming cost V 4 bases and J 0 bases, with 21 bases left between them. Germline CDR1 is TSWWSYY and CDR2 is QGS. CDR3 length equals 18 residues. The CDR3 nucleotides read TGTGCTCTTGGGGCCATGCTGAGGGGAAGACCGTACACCGATAAACTCATCTTT. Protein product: CALGAMLRGRPYTDKLIF.

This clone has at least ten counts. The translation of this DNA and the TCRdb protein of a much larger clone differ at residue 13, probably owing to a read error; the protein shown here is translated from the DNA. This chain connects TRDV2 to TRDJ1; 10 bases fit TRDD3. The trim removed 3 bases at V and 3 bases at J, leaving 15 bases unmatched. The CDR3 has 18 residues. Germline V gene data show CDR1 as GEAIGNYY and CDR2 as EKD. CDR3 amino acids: CACDHSSLGDPYPDKLIF. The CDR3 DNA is TGTGCCTGTGACCATTCTTCACTGGGGGATCCGTACCCCGATAAACTCATCTTT.

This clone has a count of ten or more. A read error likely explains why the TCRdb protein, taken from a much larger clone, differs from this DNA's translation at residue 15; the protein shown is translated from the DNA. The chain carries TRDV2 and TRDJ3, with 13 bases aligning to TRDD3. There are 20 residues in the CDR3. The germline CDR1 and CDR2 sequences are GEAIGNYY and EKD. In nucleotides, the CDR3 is TGTGCCTGTGACTCTGTACTGGGGGATACGCTCGCATGGGACGCCCGACAGATGTTTTTC. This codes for CACDSVLGDTLAWDARQMFF.

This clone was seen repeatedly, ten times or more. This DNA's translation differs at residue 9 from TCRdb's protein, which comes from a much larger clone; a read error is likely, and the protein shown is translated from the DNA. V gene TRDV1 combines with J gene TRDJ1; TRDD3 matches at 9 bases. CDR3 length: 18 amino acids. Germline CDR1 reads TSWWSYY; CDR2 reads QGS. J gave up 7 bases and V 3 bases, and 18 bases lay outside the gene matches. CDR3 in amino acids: CALGEPLRAGGSGGKLIF. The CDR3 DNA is TGTGCTCTTGGGGAGCCACTACGTGCTGGGGGATCGGGCGGTAAACTCATCTTT.

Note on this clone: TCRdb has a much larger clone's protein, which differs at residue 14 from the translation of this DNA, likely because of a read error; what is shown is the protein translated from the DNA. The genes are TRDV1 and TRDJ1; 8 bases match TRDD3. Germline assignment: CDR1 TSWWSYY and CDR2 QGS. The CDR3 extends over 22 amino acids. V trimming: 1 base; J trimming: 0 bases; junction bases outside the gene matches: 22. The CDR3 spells CALGERRETGGYQESYTDKLIF. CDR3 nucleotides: TGTGCTCTTGGGGAACGGAGGGAGACTGGGGGGTACCAAGAGTCGTACACCGATAAACTCATCTTT.

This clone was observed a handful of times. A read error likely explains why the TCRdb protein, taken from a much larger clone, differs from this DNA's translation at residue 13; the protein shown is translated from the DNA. CDR3 region: CACDTLGQPTVGLYTDKLIF. DNA for the CDR3: TGTGCCTGTGACACATTAGGCCAGCCTACGGTGGGACTGTACACCGATAAACTCATCTTT. This rearrangement joins TRDV2 to TRDJ1; possibly TRDD2 for D (5 bases). Since TCRdb gives no J gene, matching the DNA to germline was used here to assign it. The germline V gene encodes CDR1 GEAIGNYY and CDR2 EKD. The CDR3 covers 20 residues. The V end lost 1 base, the J end lost 0 bases, and 26 bases lay between the germline ends.

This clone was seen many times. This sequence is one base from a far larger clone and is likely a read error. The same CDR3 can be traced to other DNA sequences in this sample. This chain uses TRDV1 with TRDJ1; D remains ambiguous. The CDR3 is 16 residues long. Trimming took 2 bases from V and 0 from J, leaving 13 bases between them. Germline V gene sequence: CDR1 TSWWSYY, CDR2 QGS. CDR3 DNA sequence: TGTGCTCTTGGGGAAACAAGGGCTGCGTACACCGATAAACTCATCTTT. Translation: CALGETRAAYTDKLIF.

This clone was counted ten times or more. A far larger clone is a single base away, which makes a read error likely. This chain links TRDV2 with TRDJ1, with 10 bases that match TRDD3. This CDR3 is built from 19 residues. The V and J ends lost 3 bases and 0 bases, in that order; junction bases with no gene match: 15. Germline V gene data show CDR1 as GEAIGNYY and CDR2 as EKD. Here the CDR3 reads CACDALIGTGGSYTDKLIF. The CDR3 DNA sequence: TGTGCCTGTGACGCCCTCATAGGGACTGGGGGATCGTACACCGATAAACTCATCTTT.

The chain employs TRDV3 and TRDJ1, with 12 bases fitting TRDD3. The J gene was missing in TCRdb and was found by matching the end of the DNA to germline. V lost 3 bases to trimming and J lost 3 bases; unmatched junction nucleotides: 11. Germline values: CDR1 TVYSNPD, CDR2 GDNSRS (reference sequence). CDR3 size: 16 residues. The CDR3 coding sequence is TGTGCCTTCAGGTTCCCTTACTGGGGGATACCCGATAAACTCATCTTT. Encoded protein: CAFRFPYWGIPDKLIF.

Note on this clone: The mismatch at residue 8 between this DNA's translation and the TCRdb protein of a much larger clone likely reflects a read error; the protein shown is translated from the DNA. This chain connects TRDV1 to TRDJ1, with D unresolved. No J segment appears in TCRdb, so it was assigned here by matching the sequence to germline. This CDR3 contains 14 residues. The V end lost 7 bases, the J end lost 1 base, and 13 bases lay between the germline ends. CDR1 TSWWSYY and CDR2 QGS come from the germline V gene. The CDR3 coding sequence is TGTGCTCTTGTGATTTCCGTCCTCACCGATAAACTCATCTTT. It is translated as CALVISVLTDKLIF.

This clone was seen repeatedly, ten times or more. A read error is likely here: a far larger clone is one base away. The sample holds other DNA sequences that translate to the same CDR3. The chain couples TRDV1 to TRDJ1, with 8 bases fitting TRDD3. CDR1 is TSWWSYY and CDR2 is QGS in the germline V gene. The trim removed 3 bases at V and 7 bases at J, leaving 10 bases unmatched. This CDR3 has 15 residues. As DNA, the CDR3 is TGTGCTCTTGGGGAGCTAGGAGGGATACGCATTAAACTCATCTTT. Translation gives CALGELGGIRIKLIF.

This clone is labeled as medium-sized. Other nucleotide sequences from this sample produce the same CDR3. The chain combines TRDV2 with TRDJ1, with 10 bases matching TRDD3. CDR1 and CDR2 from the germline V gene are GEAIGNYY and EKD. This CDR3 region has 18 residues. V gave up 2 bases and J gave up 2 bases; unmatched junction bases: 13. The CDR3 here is CACDKGDTATSQTDKLIF. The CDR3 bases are TGTGCCTGTGACAAGGGGGATACGGCCACATCGCAGACCGATAAACTCATCTTT.

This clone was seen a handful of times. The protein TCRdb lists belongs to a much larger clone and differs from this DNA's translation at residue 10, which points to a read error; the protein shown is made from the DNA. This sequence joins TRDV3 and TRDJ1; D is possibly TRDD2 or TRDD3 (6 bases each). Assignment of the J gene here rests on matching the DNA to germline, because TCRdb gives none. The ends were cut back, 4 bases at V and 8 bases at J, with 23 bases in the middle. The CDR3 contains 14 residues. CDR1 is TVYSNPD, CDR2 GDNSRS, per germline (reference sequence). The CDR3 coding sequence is TGTGCCTGCACCGTCCTACGAGGGATATTGAAACTCATCTTT. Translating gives CACTVLRGILKLIF.

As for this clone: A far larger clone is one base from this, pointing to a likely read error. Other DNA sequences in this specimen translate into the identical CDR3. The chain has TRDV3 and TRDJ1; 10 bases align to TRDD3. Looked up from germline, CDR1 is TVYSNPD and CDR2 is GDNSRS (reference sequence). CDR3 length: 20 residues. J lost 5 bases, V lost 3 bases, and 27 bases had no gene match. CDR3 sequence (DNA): TGTGCCTTCCTTAGCCCCTTTCCTAAGAGGGGGATACGGAAAGCGGATAAACTCATCTTT. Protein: CAFLSPFPKRGIRKADKLIF. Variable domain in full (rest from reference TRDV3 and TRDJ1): CDKVTQSSPDQTVASGSEVVLLCTYDTVYSNPDLFWYRIRPDYSFQFVFYGDNSRSEGADFTQGRFSVKHILTQKAFHLVISPVRTEDSATYYCAFLSPFPKRGIRKADKLIFGKGTRVTVEP.

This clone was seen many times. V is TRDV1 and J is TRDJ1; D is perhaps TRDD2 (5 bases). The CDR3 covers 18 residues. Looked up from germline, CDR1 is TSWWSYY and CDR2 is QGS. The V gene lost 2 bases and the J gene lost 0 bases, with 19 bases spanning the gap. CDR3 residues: CALGEKDLRRVNTDKLIF. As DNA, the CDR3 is TGTGCTCTTGGGGAAAAAGACCTACGACGCGTGAACACCGATAAACTCATCTTT.

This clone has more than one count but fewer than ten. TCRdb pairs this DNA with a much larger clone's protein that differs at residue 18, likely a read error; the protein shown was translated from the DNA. The DNA for the CDR3 is TGTGCTCTTGGGGAACAGGAGAGGATTCTACTGGGGGATACTTCAGATAAACACATCTTT. Translation gives CALGEQERILLGDTSDKHIF. The V gene is TRDV1, but the J gene lacks a call; TRDD3 was called by the table and not checked on the DNA. The CDR3 is 20 amino acids. Germline lookup yields CDR1 TSWWSYY and CDR2 QGS.